A single sample is the source of the 9 T cell receptor beta chains below, sequenced in a study of cytomegalovirus exposure and HLA in healthy donors. 13 Jbeta primers and 60 Vbeta primers were used for the PCR. Only in-frame clones appear in the TCRdb table, and some are missing; sequencing was by immunoSEQ multiplex PCR. The sample holds some 180,000 clones, around 80% seen once. Sample: PBMCs. The receptors originated from a young man in good health and CMV-seronegative.

The rearrangement uses TRBV6-6 and TRBJ1-2; TRBD1 matches at 8 bases. The germline V gene has CDR1 MNHNY and CDR2 SVGAGI (reference sequence). V shed 7 bases, J shed 8 bases, and the junction held 3 bases outside the gene matches. There are 11 residues in the CDR3. The CDR3 DNA follows: TGTGCCAGCAACTACAGGGGGGGCTACACCTTC. It codes for CASNYRGGYTF.

In its sample, this clone was seen a few times. The chain links TRBV6-1 to TRBJ2-7, with 7 bases matching TRBD1. The CDR3 contains 13 residues. Germline CDR1 is MNHNS and CDR2 is SASEGT. V was pared by 5 bases and J by 3 bases, with 4 bases of the junction left unmatched. This CDR3 is CASSQRDSYEQYF. In nucleotides, the CDR3 is TGTGCCAGCAGTCAGAGGGACAGCTACGAGCAGTACTTC.

This chain connects TRBV27 to TRBJ2-6; 9 positions match TRBD1. The germline CDR1 and CDR2 sequences are MNHEY and SMNVEV (reference sequence). V lost 2 bases and J lost 0; bases outside the gene matches: 11. CDR3 size: 20 residues. CDR3 sequence: CASSLRRTGGAFSGANVLTF. CDR3 coding DNA: TGTGCCAGCAGTTTACGTAGAACAGGGGGCGCCTTCTCTGGGGCCAACGTCCTGACTTTC.

V usage is TRBV30 and J usage is TRBJ2-7, with TRBD1 matching over 10 bases. This CDR3 is 15 amino acids long. The J segment lost 6 bases and the V segment lost 0 bases, leaving 8 bases of the junction unmatched. Germline CDR1 GTSNPN, CDR2 SVGIG (reference sequence). The CDR3 region has the DNA TGTGCCTGGAGTGTACTGGGACAGGGGATCTTCGAGCAGTACTTC. Translation: CAWSVLGQGIFEQYF.

The chain is built from TRBV19 and TRBJ1-5; 11 bases line up with TRBD1. This CDR3 comprises 17 residues. Unmatched junction bases numbered 10, after V lost 5 bases and J lost 4 bases. CDR1 is LNHDA and CDR2 is SQIVND in the germline V gene (reference sequence). CDR3 nucleotides: TGTGCCAGTAGTCCACATTCCGGGACAGGGGGAAATCAGCCCCAGCATTTT. Amino acids: CASSPHSGTGGNQPQHF. Combining the CDR3 with reference TRBV19 and TRBJ1-5 gives the whole variable domain DGGITQSPKYLFRKEGQNVTLSCEQNLNHDAMYWYRQDPGQGLRLIYYSQIVNDFQKGDIAEGYSVSREKKESFPLTVTSAQKNPTAFYLCASSPHSGTGGNQPQHFGDGTRLSIL.

This clone was picked up a small number of times. The V gene is TRBV19, the J gene TRBJ2-5; 7 bases agree with TRBD1. Germline trimming cut 7 bases from V and 5 bases from J; bases unmatched to any gene: 10. Germline-derived CDR1 and CDR2 are LNHDA and SQIVND (reference sequence). The CDR3 sequence is 14 residues long. DNA for the CDR3: TGTGCCAGTACCCCGGTAGGGGGCGGGGAGACCCAGTACTTC. Protein sequence: CASTPVGGGETQYF.

The chain joins TRBV29-1 to TRBJ1-1; 9 nucleotides match TRBD1. The V segment lost 5 bases and the J segment 6 bases; nucleotides outside the gene matches: 4. This CDR3 has 12 residues. Looked up from germline, CDR1 is SQVTM and CDR2 is ANQGSEA. The CDR3 DNA reads TGCAGCGTTTCTACAGGGGGCCCTGAAGCTTTCTTT. It specifies CSVSTGGPEAFF.

This chain joins TRBV5-4 and TRBJ2-7, with 12 bases matching TRBD2. Per the germline V gene, CDR1 is SGHNT and CDR2 is YYREEE (reference sequence). Unmatched junction bases numbered 2, after V lost 2 bases and J lost 5 bases. The CDR3 has 14 residues. For the CDR3, the DNA is TGTGCCAGCAGCTTTCTAGCGGGGGGGGACGAGCAGTACTTC. Residues: CASSFLAGGDEQYF.

The chain links TRBV6-5 to TRBJ2-3; possibly TRBD1 for D (6 bases). Germline-derived CDR1 and CDR2 are MNHEY and SVGAGI. The length of the CDR3 is 14 residues. Deletions cut 8 bases from V and 1 base from J, with 13 bases between. The DNA for the CDR3 is TGTGCCAGCCGCCCAGGGGATCGCACAGATACGCAGTATTTT. Its protein product is CASRPGDRTDTQYF.